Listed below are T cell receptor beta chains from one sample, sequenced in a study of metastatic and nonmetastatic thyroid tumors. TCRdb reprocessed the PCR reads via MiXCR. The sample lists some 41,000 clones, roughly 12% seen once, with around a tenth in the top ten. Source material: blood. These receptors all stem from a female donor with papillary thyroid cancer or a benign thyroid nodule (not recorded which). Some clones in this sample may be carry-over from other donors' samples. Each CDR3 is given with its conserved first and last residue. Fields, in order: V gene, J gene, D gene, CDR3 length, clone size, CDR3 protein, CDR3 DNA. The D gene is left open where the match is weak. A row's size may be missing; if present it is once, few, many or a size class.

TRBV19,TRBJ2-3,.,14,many,CASSPRDITDTQYF,TGTGCCAGTAGTCCCCGGGACATCACAGATACGCAGTATTTT
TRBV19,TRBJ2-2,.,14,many,CASRRATNTGELFF,TGTGCCAGTAGGAGGGCCACGAACACCGGGGAGCTGTTTTTT
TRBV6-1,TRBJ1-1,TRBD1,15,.,CASSRPSTGVTEAFF,TGTGCCAGCAGTCGCCCTAGTACAGGGGTTACTGAAGCTTTCTTT
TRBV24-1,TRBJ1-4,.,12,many,CATSDAGEKLFF,TGTGCCACCAGTGACGCAGGTGAAAAACTGTTTTTT
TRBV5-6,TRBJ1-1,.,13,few,CASSYRGNTEAFF,TGTGCCAGCAGCTACAGAGGGAACACTGAAGCTTTCTTT
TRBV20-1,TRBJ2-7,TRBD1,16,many,CSARDFNARQGNEQYF,TGCAGTGCTAGAGATTTTAACGCGAGACAGGGGAACGAGCAGTACTTC
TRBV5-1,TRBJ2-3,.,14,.,CASSLSGYTDTQYF,TGCGCCAGCAGCTTGTCGGGTTACACAGATACGCAGTATTTT
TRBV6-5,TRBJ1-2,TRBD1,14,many,CASSYVGQNGGYTF,TGTGCCAGCAGTTACGTGGGACAGAACGGTGGCTACACCTTC
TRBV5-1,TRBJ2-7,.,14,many,CASQWGSSSYEQYF,TGCGCCAGTCAATGGGGGTCGAGCTCCTACGAGCAGTACTTC
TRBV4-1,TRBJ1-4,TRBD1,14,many,CASGERQGDEKLFF,TGCGCCAGCGGCGAACGACAGGGGGACGAAAAACTGTTTTTT
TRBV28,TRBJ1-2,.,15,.,CASSVGRVGNYGYTF,TGTGCCAGCAGCGTAGGGAGGGTGGGGAACTATGGCTACACCTTC
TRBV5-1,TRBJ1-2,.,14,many,CASSLAVPGYGYTF,TGCGCCAGCAGCTTGGCAGTCCCAGGGTATGGCTACACCTTC
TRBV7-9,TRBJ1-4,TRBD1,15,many,CASSRFGTANEKLFF,TGTGCCAGCAGTCGTTTCGGGACAGCCAATGAAAAACTGTTTTTT
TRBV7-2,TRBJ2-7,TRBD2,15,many,CASRIYGLAGGEQYF,TGTGCCAGCAGAATATATGGACTAGCGGGAGGCGAGCAGTACTTC
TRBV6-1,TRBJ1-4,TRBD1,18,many,CASSEGRGRLRIGKKLFF,TGTGCCAGCAGTGAGGGCAGGGGGAGGTTAAGAATCGGTAAAAAACTGTTTTTT
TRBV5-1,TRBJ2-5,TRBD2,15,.,CASSLGEGRGETQYF,TGCGCCAGCAGCTTGGGGGAGGGCCGAGGAGAGACCCAGTACTTC
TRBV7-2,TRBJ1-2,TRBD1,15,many,CASSLVGTGAYGYTF,TGTGCCAGCAGCTTAGTCGGGACAGGGGCCTATGGCTACACCTTC
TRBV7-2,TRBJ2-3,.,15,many,CASSYPTASTDTQYF,TGTGCCAGCAGCTACCCTACAGCTAGCACAGATACGCAGTATTTT
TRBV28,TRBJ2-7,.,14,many,CASSSGSGPNEQYF,TGTGCCAGCAGTTCAGGGAGCGGTCCGAACGAGCAGTACTTC
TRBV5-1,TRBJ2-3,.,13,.,CASSSGGLDTQYF,TGCGCCAGCAGCTCCGGTGGTTTAGATACGCAGTATTTT
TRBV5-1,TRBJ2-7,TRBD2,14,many,CASSLERELYEQYF,TGCGCCAGCAGCTTGGAGCGGGAGCTCTACGAGCAGTACTTC
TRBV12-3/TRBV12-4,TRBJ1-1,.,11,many,CASSFNLEAFF,TGTGCCAGCAGTTTCAACCTTGAAGCTTTCTTT
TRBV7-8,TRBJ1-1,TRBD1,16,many,CASSLRDRVGNTEAFF,TGTGCCAGCAGCTTAAGAGACAGGGTGGGGAACACTGAAGCTTTCTTT
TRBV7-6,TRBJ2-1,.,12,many,CASSLAGIGQFF,TGTGCCAGCAGCTTAGCAGGGATCGGGCAGTTCTTC
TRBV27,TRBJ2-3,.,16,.,CASSIFPRQREDTQYF,TGTGCCAGCAGTATCTTTCCGAGACAGAGGGAGGATACGCAGTATTTT
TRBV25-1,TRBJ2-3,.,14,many,CASSGRGYTDTQYF,TGTGCCAGCAGTGGCAGGGGCTACACAGATACGCAGTATTTT
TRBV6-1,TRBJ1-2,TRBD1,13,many,CASSEAQGAGYTF,TGTGCCAGCAGTGAAGCGCAGGGGGCCGGCTACACCTTC
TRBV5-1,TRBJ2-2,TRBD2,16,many,CASSLEGSGPTGELFF,TGCGCCAGCAGCTTGGAAGGTAGCGGGCCCACCGGGGAGCTGTTTTTT